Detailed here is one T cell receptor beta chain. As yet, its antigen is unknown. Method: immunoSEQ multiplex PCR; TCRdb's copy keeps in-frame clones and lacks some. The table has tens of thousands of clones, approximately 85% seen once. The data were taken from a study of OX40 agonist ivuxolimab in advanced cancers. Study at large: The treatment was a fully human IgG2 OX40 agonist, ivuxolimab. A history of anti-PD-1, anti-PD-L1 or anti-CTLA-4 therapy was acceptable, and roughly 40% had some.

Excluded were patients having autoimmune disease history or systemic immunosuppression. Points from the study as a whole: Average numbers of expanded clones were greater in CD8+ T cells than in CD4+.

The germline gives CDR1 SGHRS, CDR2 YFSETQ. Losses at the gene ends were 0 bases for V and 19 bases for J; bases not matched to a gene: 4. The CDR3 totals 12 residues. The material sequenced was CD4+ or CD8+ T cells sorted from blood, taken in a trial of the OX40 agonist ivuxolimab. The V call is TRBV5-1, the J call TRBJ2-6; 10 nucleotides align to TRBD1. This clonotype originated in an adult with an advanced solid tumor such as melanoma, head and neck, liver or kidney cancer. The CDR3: CASSLGQGAVTF. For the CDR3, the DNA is TGCGCCAGCAGCTTGGGACAGGGGGCAGTTACTTTC.